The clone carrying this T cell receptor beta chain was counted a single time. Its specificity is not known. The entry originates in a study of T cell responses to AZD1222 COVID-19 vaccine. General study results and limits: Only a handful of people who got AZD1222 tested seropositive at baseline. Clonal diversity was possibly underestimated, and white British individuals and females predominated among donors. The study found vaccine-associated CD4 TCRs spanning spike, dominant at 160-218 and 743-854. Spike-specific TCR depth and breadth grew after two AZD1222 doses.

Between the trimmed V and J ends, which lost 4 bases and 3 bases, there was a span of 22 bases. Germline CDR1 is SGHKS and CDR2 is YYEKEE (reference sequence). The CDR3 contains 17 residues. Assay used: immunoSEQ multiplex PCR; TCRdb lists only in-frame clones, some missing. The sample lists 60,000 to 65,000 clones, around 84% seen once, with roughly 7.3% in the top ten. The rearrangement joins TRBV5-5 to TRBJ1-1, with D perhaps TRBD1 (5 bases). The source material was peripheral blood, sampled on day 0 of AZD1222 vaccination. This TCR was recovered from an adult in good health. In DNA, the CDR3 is TGTGCCAGCAGCCGTGAAGCAGCAGGGTATGGGTACACTGAAGCTTTCTTT. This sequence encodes CASSREAAGYGYTEAFF.